Following are 15 T cell receptor beta chains from one sample sequenced in a study of T-cell memory formation after mild COVID-19 listed by TCRdb under 2021. Library prep was done by 5' RACE. The data were produced on an Illumina NovaSeq 6000. TCRdb reprocessing: public reads trimmed at Q25 with fastp, clones called with MiXCR, in-frame beta chains kept. All rows with the same CDR3 protein become a single entry with the most common DNA and genes. For this sample there are 200,000 to 250,000 distinct CDR3 sequences; roughly 15% appear just once. The ten most abundant clones make up around 3.7% of the sample. The sequencing input was PBMCs or a T cell subset sorted from them (not recorded which). These receptors originate from a man younger than 35 who had mild COVID-19 (a few samples of this study predate the infection). The sample titles of this study are shuffled in the database, so cell type and time point are left out; the donor was told from shared clones.

V gene TRBV5-1 combines with J gene TRBJ2-5, with a tentative D call TRBD2 (5 bases). The germline V and J ends were trimmed by 4 bases and 2 bases, with 15 bases remaining between them. The CDR3 has 15 amino acids. Germline V gene data show CDR1 as SGHRS and CDR2 as YFSETQ. The CDR3 bases are TGCGCCAGCAGCCAACCCCCGGGAATTCAAGAGACCCAGTACTTC. Translated, it gives CASSQPPGIQETQYF.

The gene calls are TRBV5-1 and TRBJ2-3; weak D call: TRBD2 (6 bases). Germline V gene data show CDR1 as SGHRS and CDR2 as YFSETQ. The CDR3 is made up of 14 amino acids. With 5 bases removed from V and 2 bases from J, the gap between germline ends came to 12 bases. The CDR3 region has the DNA TGCGCCAGCAGGCTAGCGCTAGCCACAGATACGCAGTATTTT. As protein: CASRLALATDTQYF.

This clonotype was seen only a few times. The rearrangement uses TRBV6-2 or TRBV6-3 and TRBJ1-6, with D possibly being TRBD1 (6 bases). The CDR3 extends over 13 amino acids. The germline gives CDR1 MNHEY, CDR2 SVGEGT. With 5 bases removed from V and 8 bases from J, the gap between germline ends came to 10 bases. CDR3 sequence: CASSRTAYSPLHF. In DNA form, the CDR3 reads TGTGCCAGCAGTCGGACAGCCTATTCACCCCTCCACTTT.

In this sample, this clonotype turned up a few times. The chain combines TRBV5-1 with TRBJ2-6, with TRBD2 as a possible D gene (6 bases). Germline V gene data show CDR1 as SGHRS and CDR2 as YFSETQ. V lost 1 base and J 0 bases, leaving 17 bases between the germline ends. CDR3 size: 19 residues. The CDR3 DNA is TGCGCCAGCAGCTTGTATCGGGGGAGCCAACTCTCTGGGGCCAACGTCCTGACTTTC. It translates to CASSLYRGSQLSGANVLTF.

This clonotype was detected only a few times. The rearrangement joins TRBV3-1 to TRBJ2-7, with 10 bases that match TRBD1. With V trimmed by 2 bases and J by 1 base, 2 bases remained unmatched. CDR1 and CDR2 (germline): LGHDT, YNNKEL (reference sequence). The CDR3 spans 15 residues. CDR3 in DNA: TGTGCCAGCAGCCAACCGGGACAGGGGTCCTACGAGCAGTACTTC. Translation gives CASSQPGQGSYEQYF.

The chain links TRBV4-2 to TRBJ2-3; 9 bases match TRBD2. The CDR3 has 19 amino acids. The J segment lost 1 base and the V segment lost 4 bases, leaving 15 bases of the junction unmatched. The germline gives CDR1 LGHNA, CDR2 YNFKEQ. CDR3 DNA sequence: TGTGCCAGCAGCCGAATAGCGGGGGCCCTTAAACATGGCACAGATACGCAGTATTTT. Translating gives CASSRIAGALKHGTDTQYF.

This clonotype was detected a few times. This chain joins TRBV4-2 and TRBJ1-4; a possible D gene is TRBD1 (5 bases). The CDR3 is 16 residues long. CDR1 and CDR2 (germline): LGHNA, YNFKEQ. Trimming stripped 1 base from V and 0 bases from J, with 9 bases between. CDR3 amino acids: CASSQALGATNEKLFF. Written as DNA, the CDR3 is TGTGCCAGCAGCCAAGCCCTGGGGGCAACTAATGAAAAACTGTTTTTT.

The V and J genes are TRBV6-2 or TRBV6-3 and TRBJ2-2, with D possibly being TRBD1 or TRBD2 (5 bases each). The germline V gene has CDR1 MNHEY and CDR2 SVGEGT. V was pared by 6 bases and J by 5 bases, with 19 bases between. The CDR3 has 16 amino acids. The CDR3 DNA follows: TGTGCCAGCAGATACGTCCCCCACGAGGGGACCGGGGAGCTGTTTTTT. Translated, it gives CASRYVPHEGTGELFF.

This clonotype was detected only a few times. The chain links TRBV23-1 to TRBJ2-1; 7 positions match TRBD2. TRBV23-1 is placed among ORFs of uncertain function. V shed 10 bases and J 8 bases; nucleotides not matched to a gene: 26. This CDR3 contains 18 residues. CDR3 in amino acids: CATTRADLAVGGDHEQFF. DNA of the CDR3: TGCGCCACCACACGGGCCGATCTAGCGGTGGGGGGTGATCATGAGCAGTTCTTC.

The chain combines TRBV7-2 with TRBJ1-2; 7 bases are a match to TRBD1. V lost 5 bases, J lost 7 bases, and 13 bases stayed unmatched. The CDR3 has 15 amino acids. Germline CDR1 SGHTA, CDR2 FQGNSA. Written as DNA, the CDR3 is TGTGCCAGCAGCCGAACTCTGACAGGGTTGGCTGGCTACACCTTC. This gives the protein CASSRTLTGLAGYTF.

This clonotype has at least ten counts. In DNA, the CDR3 is TGCAGCGCCTCCGGGACAGGCCTGGGCGAGCAGTACTTC. Encoded protein: CSASGTGLGEQYF. The J gene is TRBJ2-7, the V gene TRBV29-1, with 8 nucleotides matching TRBD1. J gave up 6 bases and V 7 bases, and 11 bases lay outside the gene matches. Germline values: CDR1 SQVTM, CDR2 ANQGSEA. This CDR3 region has 13 residues.

This clonotype has more than one count but fewer than ten. The chain recombines TRBV3-1 with TRBJ2-1; 13 nucleotides match TRBD2. The CDR3 consists of 14 residues. CDR1 is LGHDT, CDR2 YNNKEL, per germline (reference sequence). V shed 2 bases, J shed 10 bases, and the junction held 2 bases outside the gene matches. CDR3 residues: CASSQPGLAGEQFF. CDR3 in DNA: TGTGCCAGCAGCCAACCGGGACTAGCGGGGGAGCAGTTCTTC.

Only a few counts were recorded for this clonotype. This chain joins TRBV7-9 and TRBJ2-1; D is possibly TRBD1 (6 bases). The V and J ends lost 5 bases and 1 base respectively, with 21 bases between them. The germline CDR1 and CDR2 sequences are SEHNR and FQNEAQ (reference sequence). The length of the CDR3 is 18 residues. CDR3 amino acids: CASSPKVNREGSYNEQFF. CDR3 DNA sequence: TGTGCCAGCAGCCCGAAAGTAAACAGGGAAGGGTCCTACAATGAGCAGTTCTTC.

The table lists this clonotype with a few counts. The chain joins TRBV5-1 to TRBJ2-2; no clear D gene. CDR1 and CDR2 (germline): SGHRS, YFSETQ. This CDR3 has 15 amino acids. Trimming shortened V by 0 bases and J by 5 bases, and 11 bases separated the two germline ends. The DNA of the CDR3 is TGCGCCAGCAGCTTGGAGGGTGTTGGGACCGGGGAGCTGTTTTTT. Translated: CASSLEGVGTGELFF.

The chain is built from TRBV3-1 and TRBJ2-6, with 9 bases matching TRBD2. The CDR3 runs 15 residues. The trim removed 1 base at V and 9 bases at J, leaving 4 bases unmatched. CDR1 LGHDT and CDR2 YNNKEL come from the germline V gene (reference sequence). CDR3 coding DNA: TGTGCCAGCAGCCAAGTGGCGGGGGGGTTCAACGTCCTGACTTTC. It codes for CASSQVAGGFNVLTF. Filled out from reference TRBV3-1 and TRBJ2-6, the complete variable domain reads DTAVSQTPKYLVTQMGNDKSIKCEQNLGHDTMYWYKQDSKKFLKIMFSYNNKELIINETVPNRFSPKSPDKAHLNLHINSLELGDSAVYFCASSQVAGGFNVLTFGAGSRLTVL.